This TCR beta chain stems from a study of CD8 T cells in ankylosing spondylitis (dated by TCRdb to 2017 to 2019). Regarding the complete study: To find TCR variants linked to disease, the study profiled T cell receptor beta repertoires in ankylosing spondylitis patients and healthy donors. Samples of peripheral blood were taken, and for ankylosing spondylitis patients, synovial fluid was collected as well. The whole study cohort included over 85 healthy donors and roughly 24 ankylosing spondylitis patients.

About this clonotype: It lacks a known antigen. No much larger clonotype is one base removed from it; base qualities were not supplied.

Broader findings and caveats from the paper: Some motif variants were previously reported in synovial fluid and blood of reactive arthritis patients, suggesting common disease-initiation mechanisms. The disease-linked clones had a CD8+ phenotype and were found at relatively low frequencies in peripheral blood. According to the report, matched synovial fluid samples from ankylosing spondylitis patients were significantly enriched for the disease-linked clones. Blood from ankylosing spondylitis patients appeared to be characterized by a TCR beta motif made up of eight highly homologous amino acid variants.

The instrument given in TCRdb is Illumina HiSeq 2500. Quantitative 5'-RACE with molecular barcodes was used to prepare TCR beta libraries. As for the original processing: Disease-linked TCR variants were identified with a new computational method built on a probabilistic model of VDJ rearrangement. The public sequencing data were trimmed at Q25 with fastp and processed into clonotypes with MiXCR by TCRdb, which kept only in-frame beta chains. Merged by CDR3 protein, the rows form single entries marked with the most common genes and DNA. TCRdb, not the original authors, processed these V and J calls. The sample profile shows under 950,000 distinct CDR3 sequences; around 20% of them were found once. Of the sample, under 20% falls within the top ten clones. There are 15 amino acids in the CDR3, from cysteine to phenylalanine inclusive. Here the CDR3 DNA is all that survives: 45 bases in frame from base 1. V is trimmed back by 7 bases and J by 0 bases, and the junction contains 8 bases that no gene match accounts for.

The chain is encoded by TRBV12-3 or TRBV12-4 joined to TRBJ1-2, with 7 bases in between that match TRBD1. This sequence originates from a male donor with ankylosing spondylitis. Specimen: blood, either unsorted or a sorted T cell fraction (not recorded which). In nucleotide form, the sequence is TGTGCCAGCAATTCCGGGACAGATCCTAACTATGGCTACACCTTC. It encodes CASNSGTDPNYGYTF.